One and the same sample provided the 7 T cell receptor beta chains below, sequenced in a study of T cell responses to AZD1222 COVID-19 vaccine. Only in-frame clones appear in the TCRdb table, and some are missing; sequencing was by immunoSEQ multiplex PCR. The table lists approximately 170,000 clones, approximately 95% of them singletons. The specimen comprised peripheral blood, sampled on day 0 of AZD1222 vaccination. The receptor source for this set is an adult in good health.

The V call is TRBV5-1, the J call TRBJ1-2; D is unclear. With 7 bases removed from V and 3 bases from J, the gap between germline ends came to 7 bases. Germline V gene data show CDR1 as SGHRS and CDR2 as YFSETQ. This CDR3 region has 11 residues. CDR3 region: CASGSDYGYTF. The CDR3 nucleotides are TGCGCCAGCGGATCGGACTATGGCTACACCTTC.

The J gene is TRBJ1-4, the V gene TRBV24-1; D perhaps matches TRBD1 (6 bases). Germline loops: CDR1 KGHDR, CDR2 SFDVKD. The CDR3 has 15 amino acids. The germline V and J ends were trimmed by 1 base and 4 bases, with 9 bases remaining between them. The CDR3 here is CATSDFRGYNEKLFF. CDR3 nucleotides: TGTGCCACCAGTGATTTCAGGGGTTATAATGAAAAACTGTTTTTT.

V usage is TRBV5-1 and J usage is TRBJ1-5; no firm D call. Germline CDR1 and CDR2: SGHRS and YFSETQ. The CDR3 has 13 amino acids. Trimming pared 4 bases from V and 1 base from J, leaving 6 bases between. The CDR3 DNA follows: TGCGCCAGCAGCCCTGTCAGCAATCAGCCCCAGCATTTT. Its translation is CASSPVSNQPQHF.

V usage is TRBV7-9 and J usage is TRBJ1-6; 9 nucleotides align to TRBD1. This CDR3 is 14 amino acids long. The germline V gene has CDR1 SEHNR and CDR2 FQNEAQ (reference sequence). Losses at the gene ends were 6 bases for V and 10 bases for J; bases not matched to a gene: 7. The DNA for the CDR3 is TGTGCCAGCAGATCCGGGACAGGGTTCTCACCCCTCCACTTT. Residues: CASRSGTGFSPLHF.

This chain links TRBV6-5 with TRBJ1-1; D remains unclear. Germline CDR1 and CDR2: MNHEY and SVGAGI. Trimming took off 6 bases at V and 2 bases at J, with 7 bases between the two ends. This CDR3 comprises 12 residues. For the CDR3, the DNA is TGTGCCAGCAGCTCCATCAACACTGAAGCTTTCTTT. It encodes CASSSINTEAFF.

The chain joins TRBV3-1 (or the pseudogene TRBV3-2) to TRBJ2-7; 11 bases agree with TRBD2. Germline values: CDR1 LGHDT, CDR2 YNNKEL (reference sequence). The CDR3 runs 15 residues. With 5 bases clipped from V and 5 bases from J, the junction kept 8 bases outside the gene matches. CDR3 region: CASSDSGGAFHEQYF. CDR3 nucleotides: TGTGCCAGCAGCGATAGCGGGGGGGCCTTCCACGAGCAGTACTTC.

Remarks on this clone: The same CDR3 also results from other DNA sequences found in this sample. This chain uses TRBV12-3 or TRBV12-4 with TRBJ2-7; unclear D gene. V gave up 3 bases and J gave up 4 bases, with 7 bases separating them. The CDR3 consists of 12 residues. The CDR3 sequence: CASSFRGYEQYF. For the CDR3, the DNA is TGTGCCAGCAGTTTTCGCGGATACGAGCAGTACTTC.